This T cell receptor (beta chain) was obtained from a study of T cell responses to AZD1222 COVID-19 vaccine. The CDR3 consists of 18 residues. The V gene end was trimmed by 1 base and the J gene end by 0 bases; junction bases not matched to a gene: 10. The V gene's germline CDR1 is LGHNA and CDR2 YSLEER. Study-wide results and limits: The number of AZD1222 recipients seropositive at baseline was only five or six. Repertoires were obtained solely post-peak T cell response. The span of vaccine-associated CD4 TCRs extended across spike, with dominance at 160-218 and 743-854. Donors were chiefly white British, with a greater number of females, and clonal diversity was perhaps underestimated.

Regarding this clone: Antigen: not known.

This table comes from immunoSEQ multiplex PCR, and its TCRdb copy is limited to in-frame clones, with some not included. The sample holds 77,000 or so clones, around 90% seen once. The chain combines TRBV4-3 with TRBJ2-7; TRBD2 matches at 9 bases. The TCR comes from an adult who received the AZD1222 COVID-19 vaccine. Here the sequenced sample was peripheral blood, taken 28 days after the second AZD1222 dose. CDR3: CASSQAPHVAGASYEQYF. The CDR3 nucleotides read TGCGCCAGCAGCCAAGCCCCTCATGTAGCGGGGGCCTCCTACGAGCAGTACTTC.